This passage covers 6 T cell receptor beta chains from one sample sequenced in a study of cytomegalovirus exposure and HLA in healthy donors. In the PCR, 60 Vbeta and 13 Jbeta primers were used. Repertoires were generated with immunoSEQ multiplex PCR, while TCRdb's copy carries only in-frame clones and drops some. The repertoire holds 150,000 to 200,000 clones, about 81% seen once, with about 2.2% in the top ten. Input material: PBMCs. Source of these receptors: a young woman in good health and CMV-seronegative.

This chain links TRBV7-9 with TRBJ2-3; 7 bases line up with TRBD1. Trimming took 5 bases from V and 1 from J; bases not matched to a gene: 9. The CDR3 is 16 residues long. Germline V CDR1 and CDR2: SEHNR, FQNEAQ (reference sequence). CDR3 nucleotides: TGTGCCAGCAGCCAGCTGACAGGGATTGGCACAGATACGCAGTATTTT. It specifies CASSQLTGIGTDTQYF.

This clone was recorded a few times. The J gene is TRBJ1-5, the V gene TRBV4-2; perhaps TRBD1 as D (6 bases). Trimming stripped 2 bases from V and 2 bases from J, with 10 bases between. Germline values: CDR1 LGHNA, CDR2 YNFKEQ. CDR3 length: 15 residues. This CDR3 is CASSQSPGGNQPQHF. The CDR3 DNA reads as TGTGCCAGCAGCCAATCCCCAGGGGGCAATCAGCCCCAGCATTTT.

The chain has TRBV29-1 and TRBJ1-1; D ambiguous. The germline V and J ends were trimmed by 7 bases and 0 bases, with 12 bases remaining between them. CDR1 is SQVTM, CDR2 ANQGSEA, per germline. The CDR3 loop spans 13 amino acids. Here the CDR3 DNA reads TGCAGCGCCGAACGGCGGATGAACACTGAAGCTTTCTTT. Translated, it gives CSAERRMNTEAFF.

The V and J genes are TRBV2 and TRBJ1-2; D gene unclear. V was cut by 8 bases and J by 5 bases, with 15 bases left in between. The CDR3 extends over 13 amino acids. Germline CDR1 is SNHLY and CDR2 is FYNNEI. The CDR3 is CASQTETGYGYTF. DNA for the CDR3: TGTGCCAGCCAAACGGAGACCGGATATGGCTACACCTTC.

The chain combines TRBV6-5 with TRBJ2-1; D might be TRBD1 (6 bases). Trimming removed 5 bases at V and 2 bases at J, with 13 bases between. CDR3 length: 15 residues. Germline CDR1 is MNHEY and CDR2 is SVGAGI. The CDR3 region is CASSALRDTYNEQFF. CDR3 nucleotide sequence: TGTGCCAGCAGTGCCCTCAGGGACACCTACAATGAGCAGTTCTTC.

A single count supports this clone. V is TRBV27 and J is TRBJ2-7; 8 bases line up with TRBD1. V lost 0 bases, J lost 3 bases, and 1 base stayed unmatched. Germline V gives CDR1 MNHEY, CDR2 SMNVEV (reference sequence). The length of the CDR3 is 14 residues. The CDR3 DNA reads as TGTGCCAGCAGTTTATCCAGGGGGCTCTACGAGCAGTACTTC. It is translated as CASSLSRGLYEQYF.